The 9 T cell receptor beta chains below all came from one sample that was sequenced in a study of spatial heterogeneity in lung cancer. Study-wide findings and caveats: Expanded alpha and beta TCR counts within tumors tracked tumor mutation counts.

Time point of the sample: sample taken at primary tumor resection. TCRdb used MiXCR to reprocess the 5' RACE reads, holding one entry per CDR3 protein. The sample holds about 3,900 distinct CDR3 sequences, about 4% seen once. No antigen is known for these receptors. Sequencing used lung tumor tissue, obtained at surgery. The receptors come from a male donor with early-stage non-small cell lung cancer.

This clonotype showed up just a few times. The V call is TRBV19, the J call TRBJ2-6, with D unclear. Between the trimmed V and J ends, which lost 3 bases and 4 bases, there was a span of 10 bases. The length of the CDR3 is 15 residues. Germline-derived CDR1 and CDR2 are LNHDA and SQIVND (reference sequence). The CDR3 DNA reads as TGTGCCAGTAGTATCCCGAGTGGAGGGGCCAACGTCCTGACTTTC. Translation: CASSIPSGGANVLTF.

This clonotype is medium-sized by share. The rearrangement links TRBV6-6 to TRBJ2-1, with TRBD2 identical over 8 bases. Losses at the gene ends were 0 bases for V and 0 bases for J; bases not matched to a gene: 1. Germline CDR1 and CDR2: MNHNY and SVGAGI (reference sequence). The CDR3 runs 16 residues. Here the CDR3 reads CASSYSSGGSYNEQFF. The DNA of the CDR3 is TGTGCCAGCAGTTACTCCAGCGGGGGCTCCTACAATGAGCAGTTCTTC.

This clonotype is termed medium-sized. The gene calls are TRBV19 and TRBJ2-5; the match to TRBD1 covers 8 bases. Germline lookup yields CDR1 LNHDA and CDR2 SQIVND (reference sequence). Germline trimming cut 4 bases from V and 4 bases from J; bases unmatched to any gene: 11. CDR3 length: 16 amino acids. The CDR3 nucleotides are TGTGCCAGTAGTACTTCCCCGGACAGGGCTGGAGAGACCCAGTACTTC. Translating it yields CASSTSPDRAGETQYF.

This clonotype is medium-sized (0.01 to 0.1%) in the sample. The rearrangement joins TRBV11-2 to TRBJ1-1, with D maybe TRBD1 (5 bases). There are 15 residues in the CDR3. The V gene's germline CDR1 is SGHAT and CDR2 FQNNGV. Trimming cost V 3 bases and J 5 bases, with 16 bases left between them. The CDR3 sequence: CASSLNPERGTEAFF. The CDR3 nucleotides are TGTGCCAGCAGCTTGAACCCTGAGCGGGGGACTGAAGCTTTCTTT.

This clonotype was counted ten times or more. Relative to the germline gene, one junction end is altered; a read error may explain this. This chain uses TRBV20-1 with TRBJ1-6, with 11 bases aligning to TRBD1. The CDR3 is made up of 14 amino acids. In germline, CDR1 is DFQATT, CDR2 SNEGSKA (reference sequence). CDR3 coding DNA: TGCAGCGCTAGAGACGGGACAGGGGGTTCCCCCCCCCACTTT. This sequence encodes CSARDGTGGSPPHF.

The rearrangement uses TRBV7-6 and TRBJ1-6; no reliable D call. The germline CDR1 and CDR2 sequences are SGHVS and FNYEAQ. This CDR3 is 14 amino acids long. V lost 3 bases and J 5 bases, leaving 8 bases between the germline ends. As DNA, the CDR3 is TGTGCCAGCAGCTTGAGTTCGGATAATTCACCCCTCCACTTT. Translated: CASSLSSDNSPLHF.

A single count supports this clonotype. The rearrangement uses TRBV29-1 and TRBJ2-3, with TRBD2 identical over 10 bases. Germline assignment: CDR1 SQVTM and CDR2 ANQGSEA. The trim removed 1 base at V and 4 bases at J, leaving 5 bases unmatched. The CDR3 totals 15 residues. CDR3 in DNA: TGCAGCGTTGAAGGGCTAGCGGGGGTATCAGATACGCAGTATTTT. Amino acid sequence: CSVEGLAGVSDTQYF.

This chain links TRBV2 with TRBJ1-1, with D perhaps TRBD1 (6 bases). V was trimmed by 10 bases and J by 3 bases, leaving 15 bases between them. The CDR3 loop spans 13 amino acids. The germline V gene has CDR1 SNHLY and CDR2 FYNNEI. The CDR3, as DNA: TGTGCCAACAACAGGGTCAGGGACACTGAAGCTTTCTTT. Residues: CANNRVRDTEAFF.

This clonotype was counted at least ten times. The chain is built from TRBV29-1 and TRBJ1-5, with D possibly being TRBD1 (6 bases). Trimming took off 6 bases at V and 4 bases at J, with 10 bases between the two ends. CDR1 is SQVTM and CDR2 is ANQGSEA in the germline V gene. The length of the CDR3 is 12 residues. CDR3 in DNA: TGCAGCGTGACAGGTGAAAATCAGCCCCAGCATTTT. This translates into CSVTGENQPQHF.